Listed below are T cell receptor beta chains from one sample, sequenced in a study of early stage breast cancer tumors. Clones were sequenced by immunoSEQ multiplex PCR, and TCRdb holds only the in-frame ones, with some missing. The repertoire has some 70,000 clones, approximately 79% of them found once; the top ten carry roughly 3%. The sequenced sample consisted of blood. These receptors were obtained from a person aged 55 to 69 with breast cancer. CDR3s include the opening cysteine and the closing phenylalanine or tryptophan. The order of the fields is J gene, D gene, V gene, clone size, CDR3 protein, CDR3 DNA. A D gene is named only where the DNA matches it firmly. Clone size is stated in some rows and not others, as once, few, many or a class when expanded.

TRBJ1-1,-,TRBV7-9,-,CASSFRVQEAFF,TGTGCCAGCAGCTTTCGGGTTCAGGAAGCTTTCTTT
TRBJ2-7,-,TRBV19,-,CAPRPRPGGSYEQYF,TGTGCCCCCAGGCCCAGGCCAGGGGGGTCCTACGAGCAGTACTTC
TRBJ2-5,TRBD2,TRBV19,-,CASGAGGNGETQYF,TGTGCCAGTGGTGCGGGAGGGAACGGAGAGACCCAGTACTTC
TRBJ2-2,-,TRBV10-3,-,CAISEGRSSVNTGELFF,TGTGCCATCAGTGAGGGTCGGTCTAGCGTAAACACCGGGGAGCTGTTTTTT
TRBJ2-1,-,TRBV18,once,CASSPGSNPYNEQFF,TGTGCCAGCTCACCCGGGAGCAACCCCTACAATGAGCAGTTCTTC
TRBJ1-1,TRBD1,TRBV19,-,CASSIRFSGTGGGTEAFF,TGTGCCAGTAGTATCCGATTTTCCGGGACAGGTGGAGGGACTGAAGCTTTCTTT
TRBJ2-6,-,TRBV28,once,CASSSGANVLTF,TGTGCCAGCAGTTCTGGGGCCAACGTCCTGACTTTC
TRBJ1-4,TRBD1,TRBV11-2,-,CASSLGGQGKGEKLFF,TGTGCCAGCAGCTTAGGGGGACAGGGCAAGGGTGAAAAACTGTTTTTT
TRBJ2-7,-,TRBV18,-,CASSPPTAPYEQYF,TGTGCCAGCTCACCCCCCACAGCCCCGTACGAGCAGTACTTC
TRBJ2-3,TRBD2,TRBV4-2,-,CASSQEEAGSTDTQYF,TGTGCCAGCAGCCAAGAGGAAGCGGGAAGCACAGATACGCAGTATTTT
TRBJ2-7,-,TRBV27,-,CASSATQGLLSYEQYF,TGTGCCAGCAGTGCCACCCAGGGACTGCTGTCCTACGAGCAGTACTTC
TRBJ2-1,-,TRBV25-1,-,CASSDSSRGDNEQFF,TGTGCCAGCAGTGATTCCTCGCGGGGCGACAATGAGCAGTTCTTC
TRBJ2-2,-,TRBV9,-,CASSATGLNTGELFF,TGTGCCAGCAGCGCCACCGGACTTAACACCGGGGAGCTGTTTTTT
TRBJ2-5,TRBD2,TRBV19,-,CASTTQIAGEVETQYF,TGTGCCAGTACGACTCAAATAGCGGGAGAGGTGGAGACCCAGTACTTC
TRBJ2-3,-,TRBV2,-,CASSAEVTDTQYF,TGTGCCAGCAGTGCGGAAGTCACAGATACGCAGTATTTT
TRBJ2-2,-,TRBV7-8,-,CASSFLNTGELFF,TGTGCCAGCAGCTTCCTTAACACCGGGGAGCTGTTTTTT
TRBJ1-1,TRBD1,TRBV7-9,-,CASSTYRGAGTEAFF,TGTGCCAGCAGCACTTACAGGGGGGCTGGGACTGAAGCTTTCTTT
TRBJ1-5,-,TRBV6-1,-,CASSWDRTQPQHF,TGTGCCAGCAGCTGGGACCGGACACAGCCCCAGCATTTT
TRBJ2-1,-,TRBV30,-,CAWSGSGINEQFF,TGTGCCTGGAGTGGGTCAGGGATCAATGAGCAGTTCTTC
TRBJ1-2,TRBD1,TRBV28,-,CASSLGTGAGRF,TGTGCCAGCAGTCTAGGGACAGGTGCCGGGAGATTC
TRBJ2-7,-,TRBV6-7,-,CASTSLTDKSSYEQYF,TGTGCCAGCACCTCTCTGACAGACAAAAGCTCCTACGAGCAGTACTTC
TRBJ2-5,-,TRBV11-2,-,CASSPGVQETQYF,TGTGCCAGCAGTCCCGGGGTACAAGAGACCCAGTACTTC
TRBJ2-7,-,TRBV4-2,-,CASSQTGNTYEQYF,TGTGCCAGCAGCCAAACAGGGAACACCTACGAGCAGTACTTC
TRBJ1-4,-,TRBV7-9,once,CASSSYDRATKLFF,TGTGCCAGCAGCTCCTACGACCGCGCCACCAAACTGTTTTTT
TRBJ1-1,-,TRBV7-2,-,CASSLGGSWEAFF,TGTGCCAGCAGCTTAGGCGGCAGTTGGGAAGCTTTCTTT
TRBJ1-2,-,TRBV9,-,CASSGSGRGYRGYTF,TGTGCCAGCAGCGGATCGGGCAGGGGATATCGGGGCTACACCTTC
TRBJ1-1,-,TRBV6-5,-,CASSYARHREAFF,TGTGCCAGCAGTTATGCGAGACACCGAGAAGCTTTCTTT
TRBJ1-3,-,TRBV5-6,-,CASSASHPSGNTIYF,TGTGCCAGCAGTGCCAGCCACCCCTCTGGAAACACCATATATTTT
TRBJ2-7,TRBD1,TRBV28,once,CASQTGTGGFYLYEQYF,TGTGCCAGCCAAACTGGGACAGGGGGCTTTTACCTCTACGAGCAGTACTTC
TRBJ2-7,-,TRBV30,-,CAWMGGSYEQYF,TGTGCCTGGATGGGAGGCTCCTACGAGCAGTACTTC
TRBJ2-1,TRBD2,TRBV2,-,CASVGLAGGLGEQFF,TGTGCCAGTGTAGGACTAGCGGGGGGTCTGGGTGAGCAGTTCTTC
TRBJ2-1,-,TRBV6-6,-,CASSGDSPPYNEQFF,TGTGCCAGCAGTGGTGACAGCCCCCCGTACAATGAGCAGTTCTTC
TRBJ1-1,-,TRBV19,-,CASRTVGAGGNTEAFF,TGTGCCAGTAGAACCGTAGGGGCCGGGGGGAACACTGAAGCTTTCTTT
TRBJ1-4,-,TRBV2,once,CASNQARDEKLFF,TGTGCCAGCAATCAGGCTAGGGATGAAAAACTGTTTTTT
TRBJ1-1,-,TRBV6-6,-,CASSLPRSTEAFF,TGTGCCAGCAGTTTACCCCGGAGCACTGAAGCTTTCTTT
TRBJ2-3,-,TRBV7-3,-,CASSPSTGSDTQYF,TGTGCCAGCAGCCCCAGCACGGGCTCAGATACGCAGTATTTT
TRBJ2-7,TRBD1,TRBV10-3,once,CAISVFPDRGSYEQYF,TGTGCCATCAGTGTCTTTCCGGACAGGGGCTCCTACGAGCAGTACTTC
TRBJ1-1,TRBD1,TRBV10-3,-,CAISGGGTANTEAFF,TGTGCCATCAGTGGGGGAGGGACAGCGAACACTGAAGCTTTCTTT
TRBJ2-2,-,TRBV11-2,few,CASSFITGELFF,TGTGCCAGCAGCTTCATTACCGGGGAGCTGTTTTTT
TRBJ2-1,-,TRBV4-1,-,CASSHPEVSSYNEQFF,TGCGCCAGCAGCCACCCCGAGGTAAGCTCCTACAATGAGCAGTTCTTC
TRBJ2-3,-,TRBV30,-,CAWSAGHPTDTQYF,TGTGCCTGGAGCGCGGGACACCCCACAGATACGCAGTATTTT
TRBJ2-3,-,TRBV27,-,CASSLGAGTDTQYF,TGTGCCAGCAGTCTAGGGGCTGGCACAGATACGCAGTATTTT
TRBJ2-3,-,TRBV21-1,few,CASGTGQGLSDTQYF,TGTGCCAGCGGAACGGGACAGGGACTCTCGGATACGCAGTATTTT
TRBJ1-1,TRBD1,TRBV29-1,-,CSARGEGTAEAFF,TGCAGTGCCAGAGGAGAAGGGACAGCTGAAGCTTTCTTT
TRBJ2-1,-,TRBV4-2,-,CASSQDRAVYNEQFF,TGTGCCAGCAGCCAAGATCGGGCCGTATACAATGAGCAGTTCTTC
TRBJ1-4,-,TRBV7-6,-,CASSSLMANEKLFF,TGTGCCAGCAGCTCCCTGATGGCTAATGAAAAACTGTTTTTT
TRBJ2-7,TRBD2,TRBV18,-,CASSPTSGYVEQYF,TGTGCCAGCTCACCTACTAGCGGGTATGTCGAGCAGTACTTC
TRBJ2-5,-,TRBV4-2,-,CASSQVAQETQYF,TGTGCCAGCAGCCAGGTAGCGCAAGAGACCCAGTACTTC
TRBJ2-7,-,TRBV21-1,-,CASSKGGTYEQYF,TGTGCCAGCAGCAAGGGGGGGACCTACGAGCAGTACTTC
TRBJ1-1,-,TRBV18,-,CASSPLDSEEAFF,TGTGCCAGCTCACCCCTGGACAGCGAAGAAGCTTTCTTT
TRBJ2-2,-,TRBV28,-,CASRAGAGELFF,TGTGCCAGCCGCGCCGGGGCCGGGGAGCTGTTTTTT
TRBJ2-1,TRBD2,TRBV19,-,CASSILGTSPGEQFF,TGTGCCAGTAGTATACTGGGGACTAGTCCTGGTGAGCAGTTCTTC
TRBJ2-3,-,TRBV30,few,CAWSLGGAPDTQYF,TGTGCCTGGAGTCTGGGGGGGGCCCCGGATACGCAGTATTTT
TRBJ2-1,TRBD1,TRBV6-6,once,CASSYSRSQGLIFF,TGTGCCAGCAGTTACTCGAGATCACAGGGGTTGATCTTCTTC
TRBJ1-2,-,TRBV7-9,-,CASSLGGDGYTF,TGTGCCAGCAGCTTAGGAGGGGATGGCTACACCTTC
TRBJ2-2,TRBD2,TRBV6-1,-,CASSGYVFGGVGELFF,TGTGCCAGCAGTGGCTACGTATTTGGGGGGGTGGGGGAGCTGTTTTTT
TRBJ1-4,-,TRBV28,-,CASSAPTGSEKLFF,TGTGCCAGCAGTGCTCCAACCGGAAGTGAAAAACTGTTTTTT
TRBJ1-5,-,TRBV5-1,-,CASSRESNSNQPQHF,TGCGCCAGCAGCCGGGAGTCTAATAGCAATCAGCCCCAGCATTTT